The rows below give T cell receptor beta chains drawn from one sample of a study of graft-versus-host responses after intestinal transplantation. Repertoires were generated with immunoSEQ multiplex PCR, while TCRdb's copy carries only in-frame clones and drops some. The sample consists of 75,000 to 100,000 clones, about 84% of them appearing once. The sequenced sample was PBMCs, obtained 255 days after intestinal transplant. The receptor source for this set is a human patient who received an intestinal transplant, so some T cells may come from the graft donor. Both conserved end residues are part of each CDR3. The order of the fields is clone size, D gene, V gene, J gene, CDR3 DNA, CDR3 protein. A D gene is named only where the DNA matches it firmly. Some rows have no size entry. The others give once, few or many, or a class for an expanded clone.

clone_size: -
d_call: TRBD2
v_call: TRBV7-9
j_call: TRBJ2-1
cdr3_nt: TGTGCCAGCAGCTTTATACTAGCGGGAGGAAATGAGCAGTTCTTC
cdr3_aa: CASSFILAGGNEQFF

clone_size: -
d_call: TRBD1
v_call: TRBV5-1
j_call: TRBJ2-2
cdr3_nt: TGCGCCAGCAGCTTACAGGGGGCGGGGAACACCGGGGAGCTGTTTTTT
cdr3_aa: CASSLQGAGNTGELFF

clone_size: -
d_call: -
v_call: TRBV7-9
j_call: TRBJ1-2
cdr3_nt: TGTGCCAGCAGCTCGTCGGGTAACTATGGCTACACCTTC
cdr3_aa: CASSSSGNYGYTF

clone_size: few
d_call: -
v_call: TRBV6-5
j_call: TRBJ2-5
cdr3_nt: TGTGCCAGCAGTTACGGGGAGACCCAGTACTTC
cdr3_aa: CASSYGETQYF

clone_size: -
d_call: TRBD1
v_call: TRBV28
j_call: TRBJ1-5
cdr3_nt: TGTGCCAGCAGCCACGGGACAGTGGTTAATCAGCCCCAGCATTTT
cdr3_aa: CASSHGTVVNQPQHF

clone_size: -
d_call: TRBD1
v_call: TRBV11-2
j_call: TRBJ1-5
cdr3_nt: TGTGCCAGCAGCCGACCGGGACAGGGGATCTTTAAGGGGAATCAGCCCCAGCATTTT
cdr3_aa: CASSRPGQGIFKGNQPQHF

clone_size: -
d_call: TRBD2
v_call: TRBV28
j_call: TRBJ2-7
cdr3_nt: TGTGCCAGCAGTCCCGGGGGGGCTGGCGACGAGCAGTACTTC
cdr3_aa: CASSPGGAGDEQYF

clone_size: -
d_call: -
v_call: TRBV9
j_call: TRBJ2-3
cdr3_nt: TGTGCCAGCAGCGTCCAGGAGCGGGGCACAGATACGCAGTATTTT
cdr3_aa: CASSVQERGTDTQYF

clone_size: -
d_call: TRBD2
v_call: TRBV6-4
j_call: TRBJ2-1
cdr3_nt: TGTGCCAGCAGCGAGACTAGCCACAATGAGCAGTTCTTC
cdr3_aa: CASSETSHNEQFF

clone_size: -
d_call: TRBD1
v_call: TRBV11-2
j_call: TRBJ1-2
cdr3_nt: TGTGCCAGCAGCCTTCAGACAGGGGGCGTTGGTGGCTACACCTTC
cdr3_aa: CASSLQTGGVGGYTF

clone_size: -
d_call: TRBD2
v_call: TRBV19
j_call: TRBJ2-3
cdr3_nt: TGTGCCAGTAGTACCTCGGGACTAGCGGGGTCGCAGTATTTT
cdr3_aa: CASSTSGLAGSQYF

clone_size: few
d_call: -
v_call: TRBV6-1
j_call: TRBJ1-3
cdr3_nt: TGTGCCAGCAGTGAAGGGCCGGGGACCTCTGGAAACACCATATATTTT
cdr3_aa: CASSEGPGTSGNTIYF

clone_size: -
d_call: -
v_call: TRBV5-1
j_call: TRBJ1-2
cdr3_nt: TGCGCCAGCAGCTTGGGCCGTAGGGGGAACTATGGCTACACCTTC
cdr3_aa: CASSLGRRGNYGYTF

clone_size: -
d_call: TRBD1
v_call: TRBV11-1
j_call: TRBJ2-3
cdr3_nt: TGTGCCAGCAGCGCCGGGACAGTTAGCACAGATACGCAGTATTTT
cdr3_aa: CASSAGTVSTDTQYF

clone_size: -
d_call: TRBD2
v_call: TRBV6-1
j_call: TRBJ2-5
cdr3_nt: TGTGCCAGCAGCGCGACTAGCGGGGGGGCAGAGACCCAGTACTTC
cdr3_aa: CASSATSGGAETQYF

clone_size: -
d_call: -
v_call: TRBV6-5
j_call: TRBJ2-3
cdr3_nt: TGTGCCAGCAGTCTACCCCCCGATACGCAGTATTTT
cdr3_aa: CASSLPPDTQYF

clone_size: once
d_call: -
v_call: TRBV5-4
j_call: TRBJ1-2
cdr3_nt: TGTGCCAGCTCCGCCGGCTATGGCTACACCTTC
cdr3_aa: CASSAGYGYTF

clone_size: -
d_call: -
v_call: TRBV4-2
j_call: TRBJ1-1
cdr3_nt: TGTGCCAGCAGCCAGATACAGGTAAACACTGAAGCTTTCTTT
cdr3_aa: CASSQIQVNTEAFF